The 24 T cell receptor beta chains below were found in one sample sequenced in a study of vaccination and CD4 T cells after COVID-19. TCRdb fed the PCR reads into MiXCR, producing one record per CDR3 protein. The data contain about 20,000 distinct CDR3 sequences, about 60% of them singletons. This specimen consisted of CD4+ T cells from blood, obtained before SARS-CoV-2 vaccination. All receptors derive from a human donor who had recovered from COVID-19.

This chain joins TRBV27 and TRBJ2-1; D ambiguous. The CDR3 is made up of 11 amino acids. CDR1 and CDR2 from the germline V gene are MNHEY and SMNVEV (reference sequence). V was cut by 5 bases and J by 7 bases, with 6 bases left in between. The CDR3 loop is CASSVRNEQFF. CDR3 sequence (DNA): TGTGCCAGCAGTGTAAGGAATGAGCAGTTCTTC.

The CDR3 reads CASSIRRGLSTDTQYF. The CDR3 DNA reads TGTGCCAGTAGTATCCGGCGGGGACTAAGCACAGATACGCAGTATTTT. The rearrangement joins TRBV19 to TRBJ2-3; 7 positions match TRBD2. The CDR3 is made up of 16 amino acids. J was trimmed by 0 bases and V by 3 bases; bases with no gene match: 6. The V gene's germline CDR1 is LNHDA and CDR2 SQIVND (reference sequence).

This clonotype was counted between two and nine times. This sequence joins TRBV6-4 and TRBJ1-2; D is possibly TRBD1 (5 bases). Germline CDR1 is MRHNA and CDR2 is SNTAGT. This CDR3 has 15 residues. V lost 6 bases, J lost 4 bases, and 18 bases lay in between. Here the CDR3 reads CASSTGHGMGYGYTF. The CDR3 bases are TGTGCCAGCAGCACCGGACACGGAATGGGCTATGGCTACACCTTC.

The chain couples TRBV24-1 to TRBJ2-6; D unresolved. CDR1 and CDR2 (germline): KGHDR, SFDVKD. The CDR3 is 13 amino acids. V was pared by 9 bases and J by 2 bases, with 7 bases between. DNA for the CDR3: TGTGCCACCCTATCCCCTGGGGCCAACGTCCTGACTTTC. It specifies CATLSPGANVLTF.

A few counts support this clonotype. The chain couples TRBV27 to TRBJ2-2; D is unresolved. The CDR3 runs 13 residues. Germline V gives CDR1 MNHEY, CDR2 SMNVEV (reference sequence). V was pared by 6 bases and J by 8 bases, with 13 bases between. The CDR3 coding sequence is TGTGCCAGCAGGGATTACGAACAGGGGGAGCTGTTTTTT. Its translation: CASRDYEQGELFF.

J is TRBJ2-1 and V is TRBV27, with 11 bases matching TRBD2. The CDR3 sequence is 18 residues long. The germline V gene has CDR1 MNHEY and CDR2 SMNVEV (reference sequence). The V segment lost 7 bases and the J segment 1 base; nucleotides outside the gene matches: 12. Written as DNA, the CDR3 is TGTGCCAGCACTACACTAGCGGGAGCGTCGTTTTCCTACAATGAGCAGTTCTTC. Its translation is CASTTLAGASFSYNEQFF.

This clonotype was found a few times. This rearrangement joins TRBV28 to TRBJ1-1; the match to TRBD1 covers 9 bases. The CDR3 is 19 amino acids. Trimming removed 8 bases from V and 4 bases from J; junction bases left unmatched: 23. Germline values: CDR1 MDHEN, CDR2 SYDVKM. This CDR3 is CASPAGGSVSQGASTEAFF. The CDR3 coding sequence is TGTGCCAGCCCCGCGGGGGGATCCGTTTCACAGGGGGCGAGCACTGAAGCTTTCTTT.

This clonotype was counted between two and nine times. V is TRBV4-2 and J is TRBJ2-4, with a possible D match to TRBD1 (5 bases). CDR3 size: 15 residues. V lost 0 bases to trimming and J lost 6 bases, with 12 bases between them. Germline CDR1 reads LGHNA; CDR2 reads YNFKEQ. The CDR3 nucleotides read TGTGCCAGCAGCCAAGAAGAAGGGGTCGTAAACATTCAGTACTTC. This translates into CASSQEEGVVNIQYF.

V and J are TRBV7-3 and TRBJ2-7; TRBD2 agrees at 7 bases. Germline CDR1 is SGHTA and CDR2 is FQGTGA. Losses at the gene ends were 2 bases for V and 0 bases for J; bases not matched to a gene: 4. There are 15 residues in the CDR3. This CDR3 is CASSLEAGSSYEQYF. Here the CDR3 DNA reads TGTGCCAGCAGCTTAGAAGCGGGGAGCTCCTACGAGCAGTACTTC.

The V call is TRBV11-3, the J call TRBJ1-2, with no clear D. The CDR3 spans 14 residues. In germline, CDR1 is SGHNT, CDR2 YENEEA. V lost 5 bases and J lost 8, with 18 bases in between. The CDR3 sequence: CASSTRLKGFGYTF. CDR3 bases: TGTGCCAGCAGCACACGCCTAAAGGGTTTCGGCTACACCTTC.

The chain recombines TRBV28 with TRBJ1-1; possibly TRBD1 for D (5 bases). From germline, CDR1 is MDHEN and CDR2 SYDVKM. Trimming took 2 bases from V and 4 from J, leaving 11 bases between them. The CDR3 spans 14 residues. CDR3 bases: TGTGCCAGCAGTTTAACACCGGGGGGCACTGAAGCTTTCTTT. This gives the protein CASSLTPGGTEAFF.

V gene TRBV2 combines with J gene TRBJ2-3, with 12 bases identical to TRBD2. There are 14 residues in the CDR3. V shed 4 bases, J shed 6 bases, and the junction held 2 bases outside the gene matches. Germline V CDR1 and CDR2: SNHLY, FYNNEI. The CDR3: CASSGTSGKDTQYF. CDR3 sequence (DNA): TGTGCCAGCAGTGGGACTAGCGGGAAGGATACGCAGTATTTT.

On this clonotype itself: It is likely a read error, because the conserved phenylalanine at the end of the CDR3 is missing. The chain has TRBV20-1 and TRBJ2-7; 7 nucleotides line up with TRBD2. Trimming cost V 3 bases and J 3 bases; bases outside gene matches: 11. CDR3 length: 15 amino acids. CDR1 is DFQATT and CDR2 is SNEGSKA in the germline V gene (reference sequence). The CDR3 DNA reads TGCAGTGCTAGCGGGAGGATGGGACCGAGCTACGAGCAGTACTCC. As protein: CSASGRMGPSYEQYS.

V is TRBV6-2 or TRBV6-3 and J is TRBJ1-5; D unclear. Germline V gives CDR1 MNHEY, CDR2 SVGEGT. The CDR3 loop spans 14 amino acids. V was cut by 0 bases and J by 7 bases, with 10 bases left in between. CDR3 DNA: TGTGCCAGCAGTTACTCGACTGCTGCCCAGCCCCAGCATTTT. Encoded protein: CASSYSTAAQPQHF.

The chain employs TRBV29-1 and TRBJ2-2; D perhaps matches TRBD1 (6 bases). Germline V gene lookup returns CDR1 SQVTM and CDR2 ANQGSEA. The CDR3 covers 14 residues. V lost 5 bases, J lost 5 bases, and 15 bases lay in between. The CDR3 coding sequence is TGCAGCGTTCAACAGGGAGTTCGGACCGGGGAGCTGTTTTTT. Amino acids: CSVQQGVRTGELFF.

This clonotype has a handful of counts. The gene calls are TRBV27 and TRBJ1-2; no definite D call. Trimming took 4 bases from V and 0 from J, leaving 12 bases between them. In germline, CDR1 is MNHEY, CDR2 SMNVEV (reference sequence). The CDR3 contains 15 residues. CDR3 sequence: CASSSPTDPNYGYTF. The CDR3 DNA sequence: TGTGCCAGCAGTTCCCCGACGGACCCTAACTATGGCTACACCTTC.

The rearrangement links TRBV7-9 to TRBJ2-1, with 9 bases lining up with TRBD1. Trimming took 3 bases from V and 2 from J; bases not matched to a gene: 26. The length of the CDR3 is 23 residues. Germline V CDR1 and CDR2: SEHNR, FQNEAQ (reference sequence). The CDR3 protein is CASSFRGGTRDRDYRHAYNEQFF. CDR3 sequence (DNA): TGTGCCAGCAGCTTTAGAGGGGGCACCCGGGACAGGGACTATAGACATGCCTACAATGAGCAGTTCTTC.

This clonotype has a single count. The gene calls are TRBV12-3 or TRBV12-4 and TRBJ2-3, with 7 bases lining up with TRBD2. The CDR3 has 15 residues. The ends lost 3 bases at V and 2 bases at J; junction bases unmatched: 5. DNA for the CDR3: TGTGCCAGCAGTTTTGGGGGAGGGGACACAGATACGCAGTATTTT. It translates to CASSFGGGDTDTQYF.

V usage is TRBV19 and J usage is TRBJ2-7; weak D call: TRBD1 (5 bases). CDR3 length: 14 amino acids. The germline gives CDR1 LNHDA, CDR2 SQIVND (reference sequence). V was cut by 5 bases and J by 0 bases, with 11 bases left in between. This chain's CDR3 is CASSSDRISYEQYF. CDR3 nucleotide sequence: TGTGCCAGTAGTTCTGACAGAATCTCCTACGAGCAGTACTTC.

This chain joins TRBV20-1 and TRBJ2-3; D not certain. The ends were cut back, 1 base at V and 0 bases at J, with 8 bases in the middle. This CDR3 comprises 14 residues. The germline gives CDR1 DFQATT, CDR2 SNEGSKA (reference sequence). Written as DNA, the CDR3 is TGCAGTGCTAGAGCCGTAGGCAGCACAGATACGCAGTATTTT. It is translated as CSARAVGSTDTQYF.

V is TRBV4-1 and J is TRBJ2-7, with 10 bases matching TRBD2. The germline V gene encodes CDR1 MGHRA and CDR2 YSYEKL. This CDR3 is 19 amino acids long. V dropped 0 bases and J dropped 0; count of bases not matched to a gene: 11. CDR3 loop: CASSQDEGALAGVSYEQYF. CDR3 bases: TGCGCCAGCAGCCAAGATGAAGGGGCCCTAGCGGGAGTCTCCTACGAGCAGTACTTC.

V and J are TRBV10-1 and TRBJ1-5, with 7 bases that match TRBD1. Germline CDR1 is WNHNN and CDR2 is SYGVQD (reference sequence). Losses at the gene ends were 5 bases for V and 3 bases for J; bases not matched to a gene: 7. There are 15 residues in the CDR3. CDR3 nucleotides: TGCGCCAGCAGTAGACAGGGAAGGCCCAATCAGCCCCAGCATTTT. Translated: CASSRQGRPNQPQHF.

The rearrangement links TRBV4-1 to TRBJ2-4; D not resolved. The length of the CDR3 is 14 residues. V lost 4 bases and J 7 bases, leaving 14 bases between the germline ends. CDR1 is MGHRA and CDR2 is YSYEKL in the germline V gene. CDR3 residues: CASSPLGIGNIQYF. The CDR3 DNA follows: TGCGCCAGCAGCCCCCTGGGCATCGGGAACATTCAGTACTTC.

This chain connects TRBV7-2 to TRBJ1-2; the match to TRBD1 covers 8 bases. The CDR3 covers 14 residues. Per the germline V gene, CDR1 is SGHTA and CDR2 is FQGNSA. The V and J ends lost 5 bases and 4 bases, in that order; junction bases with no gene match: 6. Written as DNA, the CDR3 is TGTGCCAGCAGCCCGGACAGGGTAATCTATGGCTACACCTTC. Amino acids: CASSPDRVIYGYTF.